Given below is one TCR beta chain in context. It has no known antigen specificity. The record has no base qualities; no much larger clone is one base away. Patients with a history of autoimmune disease or receiving systemic immunosuppression were excluded from the trial. In every dose cohort, peripheral blood was drawn for TCR sequencing at baseline, cycle 4 day 1, and cycle 7 day 1. Samples came from an open-label, multicenter, first-in-human phase I dose-escalation trial of ivuxolimab. Adults with locally advanced or metastatic melanoma, renal cell carcinoma, hepatocellular carcinoma or head and neck squamous cell carcinoma were enrolled in the trial. Before TCR sequencing, CD4+ and CD8+ T cells were separately sorted from peripheral blood. The sample comes from a study of OX40 agonist ivuxolimab in advanced cancers. As for the study more broadly: Ivuxolimab was an agonistic, fully human IgG2 monoclonal antibody directed against OX40 (CD134), a costimulatory receptor. Intravenous ivuxolimab was administered to patients every 2 weeks at six dose levels: 0.01, 0.1, 0.3, 1.5, 3 and 10 mg/kg. A male proportion of 70% to 90% and a mean age of about 60 years, ranging from roughly 23 to 80, were recorded for the dose-escalation cohort. Of the approximately 54 dose-escalation patients, hepatocellular carcinoma was present in approximately 20, melanoma in roughly 15, renal cell carcinoma in 9 and head and neck cancer in 9. The point of sequencing TCRbeta in the periphery was to test whether ivuxolimab changed TCR sequence diversity and drove clonal T-cell expansion. The paper covers the monotherapy dose-escalation part of the phase I ivuxolimab trial, which included N of about 51 patients. Prior anti-PD-1, anti-PD-L1 or anti-CTLA-4 therapy was permitted, and checkpoint inhibitors had been received by roughly 40% of dose-escalation patients. Partial responses occurred in three dose-escalation patients: two with cutaneous melanoma and one with hepatocellular carcinoma.

To sequence the TCRbeta CDR3 region, genomic DNA was isolated from the sorted cells. The immunoSEQ Assay was used for sequencing of TCRbeta CDR3 regions. TCRdb stores this immuneACCESS table with in-frame sequences only. Part of the clones is absent; in the studies checked, under half of the shortfall reflects unresolved V genes, and no reason is known for the rest. Here the sample has 55,000 or so clones; 88% occur a single time. Approximately 7% of the sample is taken by the ten largest. Unmatched junction bases come to 7, with V trimmed by 0 bases and J by 5 bases. The germline V gene gives CDR1 as LGHNA and CDR2 as YNFKEQ. Counted from cysteine to phenylalanine, this CDR3 has 18 amino acids. Only CDR3 DNA is held: 54 bases, read in frame from base 1. Paper-wide results and their limitations: Low levels of normalized T-cell clonal expansion were also seen in some patients who did not respond. After ivuxolimab, CD8+ T cells had more expanded clones than CD4+ T cells on average. Which antigens the clonally expanded peripheral T cells were specific for was not determined. At doses of 0.1 to 3.0 mg/kg, clonal expansion of both CD4+ and CD8+ T cells in blood was seen between baseline and week 6. In the 0.1-3.0 mg/kg groups, partial responders were among the patients with the lowest normalized peripheral clonal expansion, particularly in CD8+ T cells.

Sequencing was performed on CD4+ or CD8+ T cells sorted from blood, taken in a trial of the OX40 agonist ivuxolimab. The source is an adult with an advanced solid tumor such as melanoma, head and neck, liver or kidney cancer. The chain joins TRBV4-2 to TRBJ2-2, with 12 central nucleotides matching TRBD2. The bases read TGTGCCAGCAGCCAAGACGAGACTAGCGGGAGTGGGACCGGGGAGCTGTTTTTT. It is translated as CASSQDETSGSGTGELFF.